The rows below give T cell receptor beta chains drawn from one sample of a study of shared clonotypes between healthy human individuals. Sequencing was performed with immunoSEQ multiplex PCR; in TCRdb, only in-frame clones are kept and a portion is missing. The sample lists 600,000 to 700,000 clones, roughly 72% occurring once. Input material: memory CD4+ T cells sorted from blood. The receptors originated from a woman aged 25 to 39 in good health. Each CDR3 is given with its conserved first and last residue. The D gene is left open where the match is weak. A clone size is listed for some rows: how often the clone was seen (once, few, many), or a class if it is expanded.

clone size	V gene	J gene	D gene	CDR3 DNA	CDR3 protein
.	TRBV5-1	TRBJ1-1	.	TGCGCCAGCAGCTTGGACAACACTGAAGCTTTCTTT	CASSLDNTEAFF
few	TRBV29-1	TRBJ2-4	TRBD1	TGCAGCGTTCGACAGGGCGGAAACATTCAGTACTTC	CSVRQGGNIQYF
few	TRBV28	TRBJ1-3	.	TGTGCCAGCAGTTCCCAGCGTACAAACACCATATATTTT	CASSSQRTNTIYF
.	TRBV19	TRBJ2-2	TRBD2	TGTGCCAGTAGTGTACGACTAGCGGGAGGGAGCGGGGAGCTGTTTTTT	CASSVRLAGGSGELFF
.	TRBV7-3	TRBJ1-3	TRBD1	TGTGCCAGCAGCCTGGACAGGGGAAGTGGAAACACCATATATTTT	CASSLDRGSGNTIYF
.	TRBV2	TRBJ1-2	TRBD1	TGTGCCAGCAGTGAAGCGCTTCTACAGGGGAGATATGGCTACACCTTC	CASSEALLQGRYGYTF
.	TRBV7-2	TRBJ2-7	.	TGTGCCAGCAGCTCGTCCCGGGACTTTTACGAGCAGTACTTC	CASSSSRDFYEQYF
many	TRBV11-2	TRBJ2-1	.	TGTGCCAGCAGCTTAGGGCTGACGGGGAATGAGCAGTTCTTC	CASSLGLTGNEQFF
once	TRBV5-1	TRBJ2-7	TRBD2	TGCGCCAGCAGCCCCCTGGGCGGGAGTATCTACGAGCAGTACTTC	CASSPLGGSIYEQYF
.	TRBV6-5	TRBJ2-7	.	TGTGCCAGCAGTTACTCGTTTCAGGGACCCCTCGAGCAGTACTTC	CASSYSFQGPLEQYF
.	TRBV5-1	TRBJ2-7	.	TGCGCCAGCAGCTTGGAAACCCTTTACGAGCAGTACTTC	CASSLETLYEQYF
few	TRBV6-5	TRBJ2-2	.	TGTGCCAGCAGAAACGGGGCGCGGACCGGGGAGCTGTTTTTT	CASRNGARTGELFF
.	TRBV19	TRBJ1-4	.	TGTGCCAGTAGTATAGGGGTAGCCGCAACTAATGAAAAACTGTTTTTT	CASSIGVAATNEKLFF
.	TRBV20-1	TRBJ1-1	.	TGCAGTGCTTTGGACGTAGAAGCTTTCTTT	CSALDVEAFF
once	TRBV2	TRBJ1-6	.	TGTGCCAGCGCCCCAGGGATCGGTTCACCCCTCCACTTT	CASAPGIGSPLHF
.	TRBV27	TRBJ1-5	TRBD1	TGTGCCAGCAGTCCGGGGACAGGGGGCAATCAGCCCCAGCATTTT	CASSPGTGGNQPQHF
few	TRBV19	TRBJ1-5	.	TGTGCCAGTAGCCTATCACAGGGAGTTGGTGATCAGCCCCAGCATTTT	CASSLSQGVGDQPQHF
.	TRBV2	TRBJ1-2	.	TGTGCCAGCAGTGGAGGGAACAACTATGGCTACACCTTC	CASSGGNNYGYTF
few	TRBV5-1	TRBJ2-5	.	TGCGCCAGCAGCTCTGGGGCTATGGTCGAGACCCAGTACTTC	CASSSGAMVETQYF
.	TRBV2	TRBJ2-2	.	TGTGCCAGCAGTGAAGAAGTACTTACCGGGGAGCTGTTTTTT	CASSEEVLTGELFF